This record concerns one TCR beta chain sequence. The sample is drawn from a study of blood T cell repertoires in COVID-19. Study-level background: From the United States, Italy and Spain came samples of acute and convalescent COVID-19. T cells, B-cell-depleted T cells, or PBMCs provided the cDNA or gDNA that served as material.

Between the trimmed V and J ends, which lost 5 bases and 3 bases, there was a span of 11 bases. This CDR3 has 14 residues. Germline values: CDR1 LNHDA, CDR2 SQIVND (reference sequence). Methods used by the authors: Amplification from reference gene primers served as the basis for estimated nucleated cell counts. The data were produced by immunoSEQ multiplex PCR, yet TCRdb's version contains in-frame clones alone and is incomplete. D and trimming were read from the DNA, whereas the V and J calls and clone size are those reported in that table. The table shows about 210,000 clones, with around nine tenths occurring only once.

This chain joins TRBV19 and TRBJ1-5; D unclear. Input material: peripheral blood. The receptor was derived from a man aged 60 to 75 who had recovered from COVID-19. The CDR3 region is CASSLDLTNQPQHF. For the CDR3, the DNA is TGTGCCAGTAGTTTGGACTTAACCAATCAGCCCCAGCATTTT.